A single sample is the source of the 21 T cell receptor beta chains below, sequenced in a study of regulatory T cells in long-lasting Graves disease. Time point: persistent/refractory GD, antithyroid drugs over 5 years with positive TRAb. PBMC RNA was the source of the TCR library. Construction of TCR beta libraries relied on iRepertoire HTBI primers and on Arm-PCR targeting CDR3 regions. Using its own MiXCR run on the multiplex PCR reads, TCRdb lists one record per CDR3 protein. The sample has fewer than 400,000 distinct CDR3 sequences, less than 25% seen once. Material: peripheral blood mononuclear cells (PBMCs), obtained when the disease was refractory, from a patient treated with antithyroid drugs. Source of these receptors: a female donor with Graves disease.

This chain uses TRBV11-3 with TRBJ2-3, with 9 bases identical to TRBD1. CDR1 SGHNT and CDR2 YENEEA come from the germline V gene. The CDR3 loop spans 15 amino acids. The V segment lost 5 bases and the J segment 3 bases; nucleotides outside the gene matches: 6. The CDR3, as DNA: TGTGCCAGCAGCCCTGGACAGGGGCGAACAGATACGCAGTATTTT. Translating it yields CASSPGQGRTDTQYF.

V gene TRBV5-1 combines with J gene TRBJ2-7; D is tentatively TRBD1 or TRBD2 (5 bases each). This CDR3 region has 15 residues. Per the germline V gene, CDR1 is SGHRS and CDR2 is YFSETQ. V was shortened by 8 bases and J by 5 bases, with 23 bases between the two germline ends. The CDR3 DNA reads TGCGCCAGTGCCCTGAGGACACCCCTGGGAGACGAGCAGTACTTC. Its translation is CASALRTPLGDEQYF.

V is TRBV20-1 and J is TRBJ1-5; 7 bases fit TRBD1. There are 15 residues in the CDR3. Germline lookup yields CDR1 DFQATT and CDR2 SNEGSKA (reference sequence). Trimming took 0 bases from V and 3 from J; bases not matched to a gene: 5. The DNA for the CDR3 is TGCAGTGCTAGAGAGGCGGGACAGCTCAATCAGCCCCAGCATTTT. It translates to CSAREAGQLNQPQHF.

This chain connects TRBV29-1 to TRBJ1-2; 7 bases align to TRBD1. The V segment lost 6 bases and the J segment 3 bases; nucleotides outside the gene matches: 7. CDR3 length: 13 amino acids. Germline V gene sequence: CDR1 SQVTM, CDR2 ANQGSEA. CDR3 nucleotides: TGCAGCGTGGGACAGCGCCCCGACTATGGCTACACCTTC. Amino acid sequence: CSVGQRPDYGYTF.

V gene TRBV12-3 or TRBV12-4 combines with J gene TRBJ1-5; D possibly corresponds to TRBD1 (6 bases). V shed 6 bases and J shed 6 bases, with 15 bases lying between them. The CDR3 sequence is 14 residues long. CDR3 DNA sequence: TGTGCCAGCAGCCCAGGGACATCCGTTCAGCCCCAGCATTTT. This translates into CASSPGTSVQPQHF.

There are many counts of this clonotype. The chain has TRBV27 and TRBJ1-6, with 9 bases that match TRBD1. Germline assignment: CDR1 MNHEY and CDR2 SMNVEV (reference sequence). Trimming took 6 bases from V and 10 from J; bases not matched to a gene: 7. This CDR3 spans 14 amino acids. CDR3 protein: CASRMGTGISPLHF. The CDR3 bases are TGTGCCAGCAGGATGGGGACAGGGATCTCACCCCTCCACTTT.

This clonotype was seen at least ten times. The rearrangement joins TRBV6-1 to TRBJ2-2; D gene unclear. CDR1 is MNHNS and CDR2 is SASEGT in the germline V gene. V was clipped by 6 bases and J by 6 bases, with 8 bases between them. The CDR3 length is 12 residues. The CDR3, as DNA: TGTGCCAGCAGATCAGGACCCGGGGAGCTGTTTTTT. This encodes CASRSGPGELFF.

The chain carries TRBV2 and TRBJ2-3, with D possibly matching TRBD2 (5 bases). CDR1 SNHLY and CDR2 FYNNEI come from the germline V gene. The V and J ends lost 3 bases and 8 bases respectively, with 24 bases between them. This CDR3 comprises 17 residues. As DNA, the CDR3 is TGTGCCAGCAGTGACGCCGGGATGTCGGGTCACAAGGGTACGCAGTATTTT. Residues: CASSDAGMSGHKGTQYF.

In this sample, this clonotype turned up a few times. V usage is TRBV30 and J usage is TRBJ2-2; D gene uncertain. CDR1 and CDR2 from the germline V gene are GTSNPN and SVGIG (reference sequence). The ends were cut back, 0 bases at V and 6 bases at J, with 5 bases in the middle. This CDR3 comprises 12 residues. DNA for the CDR3: TGTGCCTGGAGTGTAATACCCGGGGAGCTGTTTTTT. Its protein product is CAWSVIPGELFF.

This clonotype was recorded a few times. Here the CDR3 omits its conserved ending phenylalanine or tryptophan, so a read error is the likely source. The CDR3 bases are TGTGCCAGCGCGAAAGGGTGGGCCAACGTCCTGACTATC. It codes for CASAKGWANVLTI. The genes are TRBV9 and TRBJ2-6; D ambiguous. The germline gives CDR1 SGDLS, CDR2 YYNGEE. The CDR3 extends over 13 amino acids. V gave up 7 bases and J gave up 5 bases, with 10 bases separating them.

There are a few counts of this clonotype. This chain uses TRBV2 with TRBJ2-1; D is perhaps TRBD1 or TRBD2 (5 bases each). With 6 bases removed from V and 6 bases from J, the gap between germline ends came to 15 bases. Germline V CDR1 and CDR2: SNHLY, FYNNEI. There are 14 residues in the CDR3. The CDR3 loop is CASRDGGAPNEQFF. In nucleotides, the CDR3 is TGTGCCAGCAGGGATGGGGGAGCCCCCAATGAGCAGTTCTTC.

This chain joins TRBV5-4 and TRBJ2-5; the D is unclear. Per the germline V gene, CDR1 is SGHNT and CDR2 is YYREEE (reference sequence). The CDR3 is 13 residues long. V lost 0 bases, J lost 5 bases, and 8 bases lay in between. CDR3 sequence (DNA): TGTGCCAGCAGCTTGGTCGGGTGGGAGACCCAGTACTTC. As protein: CASSLVGWETQYF.

This clonotype was detected ten times or more. This rearrangement joins TRBV3-1 to TRBJ1-2, with 10 bases that match TRBD1. In germline, CDR1 is LGHDT, CDR2 YNNKEL (reference sequence). CDR3 size: 13 residues. The ends lost 6 bases at V and 7 bases at J; junction bases unmatched: 5. The DNA for the CDR3 is TGTGCCAGCAGGCCCGGGACAGGGGTTGGCTACACCTTC. Protein: CASRPGTGVGYTF.

At least ten counts were recorded for this clonotype. The CDR3 DNA reads TGTGCCAGCAGCCTTTTGGCGAAGGGGTATGAAAAACTGTTTTTT. Translating gives CASSLLAKGYEKLFF. V is TRBV28 and J is TRBJ1-4; TRBD1 is a possible D gene (5 bases). There are 15 residues in the CDR3. V shed 6 bases and J shed 6 bases, with 17 bases lying between them. Looked up from germline, CDR1 is MDHEN and CDR2 is SYDVKM.

At least ten counts were recorded for this clonotype. V and J are TRBV11-2 and TRBJ2-5; the match to TRBD2 covers 8 bases. V shed 5 bases and J 0 bases; nucleotides not matched to a gene: 11. In germline, CDR1 is SGHAT, CDR2 FQNNGV. The length of the CDR3 is 17 residues. The chain's CDR3 is CASSNLGLGTNQETQYF. DNA of the CDR3: TGTGCCAGCAGCAACCTGGGACTAGGCACCAACCAAGAGACCCAGTACTTC. Combining the CDR3 with reference TRBV11-2 and TRBJ2-5 gives the whole variable domain EAGVAQSPRYKIIEKRQSVAFWCNPISGHATLYWYQQILGQGPKLLIQFQNNGVVDDSQLPKDRFSAERLKGVDSTLKIQPAKLEDSAVYLCASSNLGLGTNQETQYFGPGTRLLVL.

This clonotype occurred many times. The rearrangement uses TRBV4-1 and TRBJ2-5; D perhaps matches TRBD2 (5 bases). CDR3 length: 14 amino acids. CDR1 is MGHRA, CDR2 YSYEKL, per germline. V was shortened by 1 base and J by 2 bases, with 8 bases between the two germline ends. The CDR3 DNA follows: TGCGCCAGCAGCCAAGTCCAGCGGCAAGAGACCCAGTACTTC. Protein: CASSQVQRQETQYF.

This clonotype was counted ten times or more. The CDR3 spells CASSYKAGQGGWQETQYF. CDR3 coding DNA: TGTGCCAGCAGTTACAAGGCAGGACAGGGCGGATGGCAAGAGACCCAGTACTTC. The chain couples TRBV6-5 to TRBJ2-5; 8 nucleotides agree with TRBD1. The germline V gene encodes CDR1 MNHEY and CDR2 SVGAGI. The CDR3 has 18 residues. With V trimmed by 2 bases and J by 2 bases, 13 bases remained unmatched.

This clonotype has a count of ten or more. This chain joins TRBV20-1 and TRBJ2-5; 7 bases fit TRBD1. CDR3 length equals 15 residues. V dropped 3 bases and J dropped 2; count of bases not matched to a gene: 9. In germline, CDR1 is DFQATT, CDR2 SNEGSKA (reference sequence). The CDR3 nucleotides read TGCAGTGCTAGCGGATACAGGGGTGATCAAGAGACCCAGTACTTC. Translated, it gives CSASGYRGDQETQYF.

As to this clonotype: The junction does not match germline at one end; this may be a read error. The chain is built from TRBV4-1 and TRBJ2-7; 10 bases map to TRBD2. In germline, CDR1 is MGHRA, CDR2 YSYEKL. The CDR3 totals 14 residues. The CDR3 protein is CASGQGPSGSGMYF. The CDR3 coding sequence is TGCGCCAGCGGCCAAGGGCCTAGCGGGAGTGGGATGTACTTC.

The chain is built from TRBV3-1 and TRBJ2-7, with TRBD2 matching over 12 bases. This CDR3 contains 18 residues. CDR1 LGHDT and CDR2 YNNKEL come from the germline V gene (reference sequence). V trimming: 1 base; J trimming: 4 bases; junction bases outside the gene matches: 11. The CDR3 spells CASSQVASGRADIYEQYF. The CDR3, as DNA: TGTGCCAGCAGCCAAGTGGCTAGCGGGAGGGCCGATATATACGAGCAGTACTTC.

As regards this clonotype: One end of the junction does not line up with germline, which may come from a read error. The genes are TRBV7-2 and TRBJ2-7; TRBD1 aligns across 10 bases. Germline V gene sequence: CDR1 SGHTA, CDR2 FQGNSA. The CDR3 has 16 residues. This CDR3 is CASSQAPETGGGEQYF. CDR3 in DNA: TGCGCCAGCAGCCAAGCCCCAGAGACAGGGGGCGGTGAGCAGTACTTC.